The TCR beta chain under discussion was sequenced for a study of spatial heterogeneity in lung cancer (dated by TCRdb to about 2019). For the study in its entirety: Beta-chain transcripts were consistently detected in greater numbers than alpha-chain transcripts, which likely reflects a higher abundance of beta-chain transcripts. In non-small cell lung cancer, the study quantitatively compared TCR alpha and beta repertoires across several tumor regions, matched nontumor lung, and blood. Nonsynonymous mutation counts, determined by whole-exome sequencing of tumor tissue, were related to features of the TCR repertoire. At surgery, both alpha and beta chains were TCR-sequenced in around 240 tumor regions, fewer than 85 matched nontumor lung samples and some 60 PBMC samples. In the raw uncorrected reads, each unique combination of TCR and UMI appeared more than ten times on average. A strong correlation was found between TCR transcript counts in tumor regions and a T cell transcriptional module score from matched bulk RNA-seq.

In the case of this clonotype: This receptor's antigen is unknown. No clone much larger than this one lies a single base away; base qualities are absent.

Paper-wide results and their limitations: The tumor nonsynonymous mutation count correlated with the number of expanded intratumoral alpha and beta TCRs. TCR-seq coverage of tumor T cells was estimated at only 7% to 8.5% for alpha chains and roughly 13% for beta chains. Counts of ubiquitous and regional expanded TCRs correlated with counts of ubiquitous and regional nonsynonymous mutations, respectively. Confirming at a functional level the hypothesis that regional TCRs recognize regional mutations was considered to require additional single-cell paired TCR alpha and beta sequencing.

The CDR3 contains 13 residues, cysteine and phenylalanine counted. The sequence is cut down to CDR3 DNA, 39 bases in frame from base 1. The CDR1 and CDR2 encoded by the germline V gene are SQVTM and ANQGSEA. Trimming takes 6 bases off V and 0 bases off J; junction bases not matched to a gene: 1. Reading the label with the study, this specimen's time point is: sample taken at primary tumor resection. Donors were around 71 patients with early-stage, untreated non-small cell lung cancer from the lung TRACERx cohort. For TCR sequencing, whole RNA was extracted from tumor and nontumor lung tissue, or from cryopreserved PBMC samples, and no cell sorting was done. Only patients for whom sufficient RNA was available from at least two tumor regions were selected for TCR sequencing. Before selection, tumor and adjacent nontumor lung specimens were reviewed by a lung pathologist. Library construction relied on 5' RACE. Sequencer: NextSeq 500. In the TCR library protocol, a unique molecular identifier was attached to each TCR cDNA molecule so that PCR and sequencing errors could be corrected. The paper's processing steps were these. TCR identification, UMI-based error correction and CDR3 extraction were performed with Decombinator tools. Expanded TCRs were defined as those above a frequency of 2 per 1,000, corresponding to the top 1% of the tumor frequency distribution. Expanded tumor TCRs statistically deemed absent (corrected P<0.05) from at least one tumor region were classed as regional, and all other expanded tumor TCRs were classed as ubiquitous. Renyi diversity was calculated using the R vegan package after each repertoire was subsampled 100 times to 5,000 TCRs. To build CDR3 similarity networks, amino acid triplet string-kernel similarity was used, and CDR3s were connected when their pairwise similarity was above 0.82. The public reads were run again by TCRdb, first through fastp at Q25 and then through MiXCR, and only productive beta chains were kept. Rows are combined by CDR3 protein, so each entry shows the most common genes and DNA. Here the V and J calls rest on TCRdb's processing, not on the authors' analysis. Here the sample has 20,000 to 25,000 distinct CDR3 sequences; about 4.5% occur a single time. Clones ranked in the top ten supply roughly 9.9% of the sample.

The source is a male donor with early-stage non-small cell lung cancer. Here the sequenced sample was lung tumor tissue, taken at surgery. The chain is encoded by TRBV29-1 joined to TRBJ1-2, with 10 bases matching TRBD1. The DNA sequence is TGCAGCGTGGGACAGGGGTCTAACTATGGCTACACCTTC. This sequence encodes CSVGQGSNYGYTF.